This T cell receptor (beta chain) was found in a study of control samples from healthy donors and cancer patients. Sequenced by immunoSEQ multiplex PCR; TCRdb stores in-frame clones only, minus some. The data show about 120,000 clones, around 87% seen once. The germline CDR1 and CDR2 sequences are SGDLS and YYNGEE. This CDR3 has 14 amino acids. Trimming stripped 2 bases from V and 2 bases from J, with 5 bases between. The receptor's source is a man aged 35-49 years in good health. The source material was blood. The gene calls are TRBV9 and TRBJ2-6, with no clear D. CDR3 region: CASSVDAGANVLTF. CDR3 DNA sequence: TGTGCCAGCAGCGTGGATGCTGGGGCCAACGTCCTGACTTTC.